This TCR beta chain was recovered during a study of Graves' ophthalmopathy and Graves' hyperthyroidism. RNA transcripts provided the template for amplifying TCR beta CDR3 regions. The first-round RT-PCR employed HTBI primers together with the Qiagen OneStep RT-PCR kit. A multiplex PCR was then performed as the second round. TCRdb redid the calling of the multiplex PCR reads with MiXCR, one entry per CDR3 protein. The data show around 1,200,000 distinct CDR3 sequences, 35% to 40% seen once. This clonotype appeared many times. The V end was cut by 6 bases, the J end by 0 bases, with 9 bases between. The CDR3 has 14 amino acids.

V is TRBV12-3 or TRBV12-4 and J is TRBJ1-3; no clear D gene. Sequencing was done on a sample of peripheral blood or thyroid tissue (not recorded which). The TCR comes from an adult man with Graves' hyperthyroidism. The CDR3 region is CASSLTSSGNTIYF. The CDR3 region has the DNA TGTGCCAGCAGCCTGACCAGCTCTGGAAACACCATATATTTT.